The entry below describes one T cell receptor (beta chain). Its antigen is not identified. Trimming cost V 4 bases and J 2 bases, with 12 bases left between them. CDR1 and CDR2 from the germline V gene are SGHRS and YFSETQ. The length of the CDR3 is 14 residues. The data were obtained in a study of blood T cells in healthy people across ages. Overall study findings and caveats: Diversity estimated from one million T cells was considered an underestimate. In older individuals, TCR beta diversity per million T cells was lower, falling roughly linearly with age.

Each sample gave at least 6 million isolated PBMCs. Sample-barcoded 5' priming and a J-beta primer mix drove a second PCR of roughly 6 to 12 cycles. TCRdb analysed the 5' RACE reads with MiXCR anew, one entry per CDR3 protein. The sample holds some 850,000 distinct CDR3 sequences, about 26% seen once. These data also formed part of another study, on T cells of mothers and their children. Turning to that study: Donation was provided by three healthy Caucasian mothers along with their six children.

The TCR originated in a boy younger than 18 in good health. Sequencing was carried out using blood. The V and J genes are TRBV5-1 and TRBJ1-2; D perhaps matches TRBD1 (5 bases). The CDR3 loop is CASSGSWGNYGYTF. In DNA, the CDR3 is TGCGCCAGCAGCGGGTCTTGGGGGAACTATGGCTACACCTTC.